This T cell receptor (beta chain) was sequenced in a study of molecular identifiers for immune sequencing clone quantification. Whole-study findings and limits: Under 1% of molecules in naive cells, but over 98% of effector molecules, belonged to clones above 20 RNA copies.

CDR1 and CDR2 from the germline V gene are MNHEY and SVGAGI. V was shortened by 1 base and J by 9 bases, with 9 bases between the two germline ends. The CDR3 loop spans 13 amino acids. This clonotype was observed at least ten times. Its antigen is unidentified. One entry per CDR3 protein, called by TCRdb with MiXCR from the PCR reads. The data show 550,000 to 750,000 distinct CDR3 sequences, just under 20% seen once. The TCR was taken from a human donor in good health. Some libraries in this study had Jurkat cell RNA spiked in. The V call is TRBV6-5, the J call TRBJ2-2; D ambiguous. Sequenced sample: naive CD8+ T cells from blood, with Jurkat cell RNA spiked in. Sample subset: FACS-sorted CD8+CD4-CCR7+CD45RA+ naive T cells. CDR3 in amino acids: CASSYYSLRELFF. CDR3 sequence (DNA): TGTGCCAGCAGTTACTATAGTTTGCGGGAGCTGTTTTTT.